These T cell receptor beta chains were read from a single sample in a study of blood T cell repertoires in COVID-19. The repertoire was sequenced with immunoSEQ multiplex PCR; TCRdb's copy has only in-frame clones and lacks some. There are roughly 280,000 clones in the sample; 88% occur only once, and 2.5% to 3% lies in the top ten. Sequencing used PBMCs or T cells enriched from blood (not recorded which). These receptors were taken from a woman aged 50 to 60 who had recovered from COVID-19. Each CDR3 is given with its conserved first and last residue. D genes are given only for firm matches. Not every row has a clone size; where given, it reads once, few, many or a size class.

J gene,clone size,V gene,D gene,CDR3 length,CDR3 DNA,CDR3 protein
TRBJ2-3,NA,TRBV11-2,TRBD2,19,TGTGCCAGCAGCTTAGTTTCAGCGGGGTCACCCTTTGGCACAGATACGCAGTATTTT,CASSLVSAGSPFGTDTQYF
TRBJ1-2,NA,TRBV30,NA,16,TGTGCCTGGAGAGCCGCCGCAGGGGCTATGGTCTATGGCTACACCTTC,CAWRAAAGAMVYGYTF
TRBJ2-7,NA,TRBV7-8,NA,15,TGTGCCAGCAGCCGTATAGCGGACCTCTCCTACGAGCAGTACTTC,CASSRIADLSYEQYF
TRBJ2-1,NA,TRBV6-2/TRBV6-3,TRBD2,18,TGTGCCAGCAGTTACTCGATAGCTAGCGGGATAAACAACAATGAGCAGTTCTTC,CASSYSIASGINNNEQFF
TRBJ2-2,NA,TRBV6-5,NA,14,TGTGCCAGCAGACCAGCAGGGTTCCCCGGGGAGCTGTTTTTT,CASRPAGFPGELFF
TRBJ1-5,NA,TRBV5-4,NA,14,TGTGCCAGCAGCTTTCACAGGGATGATCAGCCCCAGCATTTT,CASSFHRDDQPQHF
TRBJ2-2,NA,TRBV7-3,NA,15,TGTGCCAGCAGTCCCTCCGGCAGGGGGGCCGGGGAGCTGTTTTTT,CASSPSGRGAGELFF
TRBJ2-3,NA,TRBV7-2,TRBD2,16,TGTGCCAGCAGCTTATTCCCAGCGGGAAGGTTAGATACGCAGTATTTT,CASSLFPAGRLDTQYF
TRBJ2-1,NA,TRBV24-1,NA,12,TGTGCCACCAGTGGGGAGTACAATGAGCAGTTCTTC,CATSGEYNEQFF
TRBJ2-3,once,TRBV7-8,NA,14,TGTGCCAGCAGCACGAGGGTGGGAAAGGATACGCAGTATTTT,CASSTRVGKDTQYF
TRBJ1-5,NA,TRBV24-1,NA,13,TGTGCCACCAGTGAACAGGGTGGTCAGCCCCAGCATTTT,CATSEQGGQPQHF
TRBJ1-5,NA,TRBV28,NA,15,TGTGCCAGCAGTCTAAGGGGCCTTAGCAATCAGCCCCAGCATTTT,CASSLRGLSNQPQHF
TRBJ1-5,NA,TRBV12-3/TRBV12-4,NA,11,TGTGCCAGCAGTTTGGGGCTGTTTAGTCATTTT,CASSLGLFSHF
TRBJ2-7,NA,TRBV5-1,TRBD2,17,TGCGCCAGCAGCCCAGGTGTCGGGAGGCCTAGCTCCTACGAGCAGTACTTC,CASSPGVGRPSSYEQYF
TRBJ1-4,NA,TRBV5-1,NA,15,TGCGCCAGCAGCCGCCGCGGGGGCCTGGATGAAAAACTGTTTTTT,CASSRRGGLDEKLFF
TRBJ2-4,NA,TRBV11-2,NA,13,TGTGCCAGCAGCTTAGCAGGGTTTGACATTCAGTACTTC,CASSLAGFDIQYF
TRBJ2-6,NA,TRBV6-6,TRBD2,19,TGTGCCAGCAGTCGAGAGGAGGGAGGGATCCGCTCTGGGGCCAACGTCCTGACTTTC,CASSREEGGIRSGANVLTF
TRBJ1-1,few,TRBV18,NA,14,TGTGCCAGCTCACCGTGGGGGCAGGACACTGAAGCTTTCTTT,CASSPWGQDTEAFF
TRBJ2-2,NA,TRBV5-1,TRBD2,16,TGCGCCAGCATCCAAGTAGCGGGTAGCAACACCGGGGAGCTGTTTTTT,CASIQVAGSNTGELFF
TRBJ2-7,once,TRBV19,NA,15,TGTGCCAGTAGTGCCCCAGGGAATTCCCCCTACGAGCAGTACTTC,CASSAPGNSPYEQYF
TRBJ1-3,NA,TRBV4-3,NA,17,TGCGCCAGCAGCCGGAACAGGGCTACTAGCTCTGGAAACACCATATATTTT,CASSRNRATSSGNTIYF
TRBJ2-7,NA,TRBV2,NA,14,TGTGCCAACTACAGGGCCCAAACCTCCTACGAGCAGTACTTC,CANYRAQTSYEQYF
TRBJ1-5,NA,TRBV7-2,NA,15,TGTGCCAGCAGCTTAGCATCAGGGGTCAATCAGCCCCAGCATTTT,CASSLASGVNQPQHF
TRBJ1-2,once,TRBV19,TRBD1,16,TGTGCCAGTAGTATGTGGACAGGGGGCTTATATTATGGCTACACCTTC,CASSMWTGGLYYGYTF
TRBJ2-1,NA,TRBV28,NA,13,TGTGCCAGCAGTAGACAGAACTACAATGAGCAGTTCTTC,CASSRQNYNEQFF
TRBJ1-5,few,TRBV7-2,NA,14,TGTGCCAGCAGCTTAAATCCAGGGGAACAGCCCCAGCATTTT,CASSLNPGEQPQHF
TRBJ1-1,NA,TRBV7-9,NA,14,TGTGCCAGCAGCATAAGAACAGGGATACCTGAAGCTTTCTTT,CASSIRTGIPEAFF
TRBJ1-2,NA,TRBV7-2,TRBD1,14,TGTGCCAGCAGCCTATTCAGGGGGCCCTATGGCTACACCTTC,CASSLFRGPYGYTF
TRBJ1-1,NA,TRBV6-5,NA,14,TGTGCCAGCAGTTATCGGCAGGGAAAAACTGAAGCTTTCTTT,CASSYRQGKTEAFF
TRBJ2-1,NA,TRBV3-1/TRBV3-2,NA,14,TGTGCCAGCAGCCACAGGGCTGCCTACAATGAGCAGTTCTTC,CASSHRAAYNEQFF
TRBJ2-1,NA,TRBV11-2,TRBD2,17,TGTGCCAGCAGCTTAGCCGGGTTCACTAGCGGTAACAATGAGCAGTTCTTC,CASSLAGFTSGNNEQFF
TRBJ1-3,NA,TRBV5-1,NA,15,TGCGCCAGCAGCTCGGATGGGGCAGGTGGAAACACCATATATTTT,CASSSDGAGGNTIYF
TRBJ1-4,NA,TRBV7-9,NA,15,TGTGCCAGCAGCCCCCCGCCGGGTCTAGCGGAAAAACTGTTTTTT,CASSPPPGLAEKLFF
TRBJ2-1,NA,TRBV7-3,NA,15,TGTGCCAGCAGCTGGACTTTGAGCTCCTACAATGAGCAGTTCTTC,CASSWTLSSYNEQFF
TRBJ1-1,NA,TRBV30,NA,13,TGTGCCTGGAGCCTACAGTTGAACACTGAAGCTTTCTTT,CAWSLQLNTEAFF
TRBJ2-1,NA,TRBV7-3,NA,15,TGTGCCAGCAGCCCGGGTGGGAGCTCCTACAATGAGCAGTTCTTC,CASSPGGSSYNEQFF
TRBJ2-7,few,TRBV19,NA,15,TGTGCCAGTAGTATAAGCACAGGGCGCCGCTACGAGCAGTACTTC,CASSISTGRRYEQYF
TRBJ2-1,NA,TRBV7-2,NA,12,TGTGCCAGCAGCTTGATGTTCAGTCGGCAGTTCTTC,CASSLMFSRQFF
TRBJ2-2,NA,TRBV6-6,NA,16,TGTGCCAGCATCCGATCCGGGGTTGAGAACACCGGGGAGCTGTTTTTT,CASIRSGVENTGELFF
TRBJ2-7,NA,TRBV3-1/TRBV3-2,TRBD2,16,TGTGCCAGCAGCCAGAACGGGGGAGGGCCTACCAACGAGCAGTACTTC,CASSQNGGGPTNEQYF
TRBJ2-3,NA,TRBV18,TRBD2,19,TGTGCCAGCTCACCGTTTCCGCCGGGACTAGCGCAACGCACAGATACGCAGTATTTT,CASSPFPPGLAQRTDTQYF
TRBJ2-7,NA,TRBV4-3,NA,14,TGCGCCAGCAGCCAAATAAGGAGCTCCTACGAGCAGTACTTC,CASSQIRSSYEQYF
TRBJ2-1,NA,TRBV5-1,TRBD2,17,TGCGCCAGCAGCTCCGAACAGACTAGCGGGAGGGCACATGAGCAGTTCTTC,CASSSEQTSGRAHEQFF
TRBJ1-3,NA,TRBV18,TRBD1,16,TGTGCCAGCTCACTTGGGACAGGGAGCTCTGGAAACACCATATATTTT,CASSLGTGSSGNTIYF
TRBJ2-1,NA,TRBV9,NA,16,TGTGCCAGCAGCGTAGGTGGCGGGATATTGTCTGGTGAGCAGTTCTTC,CASSVGGGILSGEQFF
TRBJ1-4,NA,TRBV4-3,NA,17,TGCGCCAGCAGCCAAGACGACAATCAATTTATTAATGAAAAACTGTTTTTT,CASSQDDNQFINEKLFF
TRBJ2-2,few,TRBV11-2,NA,13,TGTGCCAGCGGAGGTTTCGGCACCGGGGAGCTGTTTTTT,CASGGFGTGELFF
TRBJ1-1,few,TRBV7-3,NA,13,TGTGCCAGCAGCCCGGAGAGCTCCACTGAAGCTTTCTTT,CASSPESSTEAFF
TRBJ1-2,NA,TRBV5-8,NA,13,TGTGCCAGCAGCTTGTGGTTGAGGCATGGCTACACCTTC,CASSLWLRHGYTF
TRBJ1-1,many,TRBV4-2,NA,16,TGTGCCAGCAGCCAAACCCTTCGACAGGACAACACTGAAGCTTTCTTT,CASSQTLRQDNTEAFF
TRBJ1-1,NA,TRBV20-1,NA,13,TGCAGTGCTAGTCAGGTCATAAACACTGAAGCTTTCTTT,CSASQVINTEAFF
TRBJ2-2,once,TRBV7-2,NA,17,TGTGCCAGCAGCTTAGGTGGGGCGCAGGCTAACACCGGGGAGCTGTTTTTT,CASSLGGAQANTGELFF
TRBJ1-1,NA,TRBV7-3,NA,18,TGTGCCAGCAGCTTATTGGGCCTAATACAGGGACGAAACACTGAAGCTTTCTTT,CASSLLGLIQGRNTEAFF